This is a list of T cell receptor beta chains from one sample in a study of cytomegalovirus exposure and HLA in healthy donors. Clones were sequenced by immunoSEQ multiplex PCR, and TCRdb holds only the in-frame ones, with some missing. The table records 150,000 to 180,000 clones, roughly 83% of them present only once. Source material: PBMCs. The receptor source for this set is a man aged 25-45 years in good health and CMV-seropositive. The CDR3 runs from the conserved cysteine through the conserved F or W. The order of the fields is clone size, V gene, J gene, CDR3 length, D gene, CDR3 protein, CDR3 DNA. A D gene is named only where the DNA matches it firmly. The listing skips clone size in some rows; elsewhere it reads once, few, many or a size class.

clone size: .; V gene: TRBV29-1; J gene: TRBJ1-2; CDR3 length: 12; D gene: .; CDR3 protein: CSGTDINYGYTF; CDR3 DNA: TGCAGCGGGACAGACATTAACTATGGCTACACCTTC
clone size: .; V gene: TRBV19; J gene: TRBJ2-3; CDR3 length: 15; D gene: TRBD2; CDR3 protein: CASRTSGGFTDTQYF; CDR3 DNA: TGTGCCAGTAGGACTAGCGGGGGCTTCACAGATACGCAGTATTTT
clone size: few; V gene: TRBV25-1; J gene: TRBJ2-2; CDR3 length: 17; D gene: .; CDR3 protein: CASKPLGATANTGELFF; CDR3 DNA: TGTGCCAGCAAACCCTTAGGGGCCACGGCGAACACCGGGGAGCTGTTTTTT
clone size: .; V gene: TRBV6-5; J gene: TRBJ2-7; CDR3 length: 15; D gene: TRBD1; CDR3 protein: CATITLTGGSYEQYF; CDR3 DNA: TGTGCCACCATTACCCTGACAGGGGGCTCCTACGAGCAGTACTTC
clone size: once; V gene: TRBV5-1; J gene: TRBJ2-7; CDR3 length: 18; D gene: .; CDR3 protein: CASSLVPSDGGYSYEQYF; CDR3 DNA: TGCGCCAGCAGCTTGGTCCCTTCCGACGGGGGTTACTCCTACGAGCAGTACTTC
clone size: .; V gene: TRBV6-5; J gene: TRBJ1-2; CDR3 length: 12; D gene: .; CDR3 protein: CASEGDREVYTF; CDR3 DNA: TGTGCCAGTGAAGGGGATAGGGAGGTCTACACCTTC
clone size: .; V gene: TRBV30; J gene: TRBJ2-3; CDR3 length: 14; D gene: TRBD2; CDR3 protein: CAWGSSGGADTQYF; CDR3 DNA: TGTGCCTGGGGATCTAGCGGGGGCGCGGATACGCAGTATTTT
clone size: .; V gene: TRBV28; J gene: TRBJ1-2; CDR3 length: 17; D gene: .; CDR3 protein: CASTFPTEGPINYGYTF; CDR3 DNA: TGTGCCAGCACTTTCCCAACGGAGGGACCGATTAACTATGGCTACACCTTC
clone size: few; V gene: TRBV19; J gene: TRBJ1-2; CDR3 length: 14; D gene: .; CDR3 protein: CASSGAGTLYGYTF; CDR3 DNA: TGTGCCAGTAGCGGAGCAGGGACACTCTATGGCTACACCTTC
clone size: .; V gene: TRBV7-9; J gene: TRBJ1-2; CDR3 length: 18; D gene: TRBD1; CDR3 protein: CASSFHTRTGGDNYGYTF; CDR3 DNA: TGTGCCAGCAGCTTTCACACGCGGACAGGGGGCGACAACTATGGCTACACCTTC
clone size: .; V gene: TRBV7-2; J gene: TRBJ1-5; CDR3 length: 16; D gene: TRBD1; CDR3 protein: CASSPADRGKNQPQHF; CDR3 DNA: TGTGCCAGCAGCCCGGCGGACAGGGGGAAAAATCAGCCCCAGCATTTT
clone size: .; V gene: TRBV29-1; J gene: TRBJ2-1; CDR3 length: 14; D gene: TRBD2; CDR3 protein: CSVTMVAGGNEQFF; CDR3 DNA: TGCAGCGTTACGATGGTGGCGGGAGGGAATGAGCAGTTCTTC
clone size: .; V gene: TRBV2; J gene: TRBJ1-1; CDR3 length: 16; D gene: TRBD1; CDR3 protein: CASSETSNRGLTEAFF; CDR3 DNA: TGTGCCAGCAGTGAAACGTCGAACAGGGGACTGACTGAAGCTTTCTTT
clone size: .; V gene: TRBV12-5; J gene: TRBJ2-7; CDR3 length: 11; D gene: .; CDR3 protein: CASGSLYEQYF; CDR3 DNA: TGTGCTAGTGGCTCCTTATACGAGCAGTACTTC
clone size: .; V gene: TRBV5-6; J gene: TRBJ1-1; CDR3 length: 13; D gene: .; CDR3 protein: CASSLDRRNEAFF; CDR3 DNA: TGTGCCAGCAGCCTCGACAGGCGGAATGAAGCTTTCTTT
clone size: few; V gene: TRBV5-1; J gene: TRBJ2-3; CDR3 length: 15; D gene: .; CDR3 protein: CASSLGRGGTDTQYF; CDR3 DNA: TGCGCCAGCAGCTTGGGGCGTGGAGGCACAGATACGCAGTATTTT
clone size: .; V gene: TRBV5-4; J gene: TRBJ2-5; CDR3 length: 14; D gene: .; CDR3 protein: CASSRGTDKETQYF; CDR3 DNA: TGTGCCAGCAGCCGCGGGACAGACAAAGAGACCCAGTACTTC
clone size: .; V gene: TRBV6-5; J gene: TRBJ1-1; CDR3 length: 15; D gene: .; CDR3 protein: CASSYGRGGNTEAFF; CDR3 DNA: TGTGCCAGCAGTTACGGTCGGGGAGGGAACACTGAAGCTTTCTTT
clone size: .; V gene: TRBV7-9; J gene: TRBJ2-7; CDR3 length: 14; D gene: TRBD1; CDR3 protein: CASSHRQGADEQYF; CDR3 DNA: TGTGCCAGCAGCCATCGACAGGGGGCGGACGAGCAGTACTTC
clone size: .; V gene: TRBV5-5; J gene: TRBJ2-1; CDR3 length: 17; D gene: TRBD1; CDR3 protein: CASSLGYGTGGFNEQFF; CDR3 DNA: TGTGCCAGCAGCTTGGGGTACGGGACAGGAGGTTTTAATGAGCAGTTCTTC
clone size: .; V gene: TRBV27; J gene: TRBJ2-7; CDR3 length: 18; D gene: TRBD2; CDR3 protein: CASGLEPKGGRAINEQYF; CDR3 DNA: TGTGCCAGCGGACTCGAACCTAAGGGCGGGAGGGCCATAAACGAGCAGTACTTC
clone size: .; V gene: TRBV6-4; J gene: TRBJ1-2; CDR3 length: 14; D gene: .; CDR3 protein: CASSDSMEEHGYTF; CDR3 DNA: TGTGCCAGCAGTGACTCGATGGAGGAGCATGGCTACACCTTC
clone size: .; V gene: TRBV11-2; J gene: TRBJ2-7; CDR3 length: 13; D gene: .; CDR3 protein: CASSLATGYEQYF; CDR3 DNA: TGTGCCAGCAGCTTAGCGACAGGCTACGAGCAGTACTTC
clone size: .; V gene: TRBV5-1; J gene: TRBJ2-5; CDR3 length: 14; D gene: TRBD1; CDR3 protein: CASSSGQDQETQYF; CDR3 DNA: TGCGCCAGCAGCTCTGGACAGGACCAAGAGACCCAGTACTTC
clone size: .; V gene: TRBV6-5; J gene: TRBJ2-7; CDR3 length: 11; D gene: .; CDR3 protein: CASRSLKEQYF; CDR3 DNA: TGTGCCAGCAGATCACTCAAAGAGCAGTACTTC
clone size: many; V gene: TRBV6-4; J gene: TRBJ2-1; CDR3 length: 13; D gene: .; CDR3 protein: CASSEGQYNEQFF; CDR3 DNA: TGTGCCAGCAGTGAAGGACAGTACAATGAGCAGTTCTTC
clone size: .; V gene: TRBV7-2; J gene: TRBJ2-7; CDR3 length: 18; D gene: TRBD1; CDR3 protein: CASSWVRTGGGVGYEQYF; CDR3 DNA: TGTGCCAGCAGCTGGGTCAGGACAGGCGGTGGCGTAGGATACGAGCAGTACTTC
clone size: .; V gene: TRBV11-3; J gene: TRBJ1-1; CDR3 length: 14; D gene: .; CDR3 protein: CASSLEGDGSEAFF; CDR3 DNA: TGTGCCAGCAGCTTAGAGGGAGACGGATCTGAAGCTTTCTTT
clone size: .; V gene: TRBV19; J gene: TRBJ2-3; CDR3 length: 14; D gene: TRBD2; CDR3 protein: CASSRDYRGDTQYF; CDR3 DNA: TGTGCCAGTAGTAGGGACTACCGCGGGGATACGCAGTATTTT
clone size: .; V gene: TRBV5-4; J gene: TRBJ2-5; CDR3 length: 15; D gene: TRBD2; CDR3 protein: CASRRTSGMRETQYF; CDR3 DNA: TGTGCCAGCAGAAGAACTAGCGGGATGAGGGAGACCCAGTACTTC
clone size: .; V gene: TRBV5-4; J gene: TRBJ2-2; CDR3 length: 15; D gene: .; CDR3 protein: CASSLGTPNTGELFF; CDR3 DNA: TGTGCCAGCAGCCTAGGGACACCGAACACCGGGGAGCTGTTTTTT
clone size: .; V gene: TRBV30; J gene: TRBJ2-3; CDR3 length: 14; D gene: TRBD2; CDR3 protein: CAWSVEGTRGTQYF; CDR3 DNA: TGTGCCTGGAGTGTTGAAGGGACTAGGGGTACGCAGTATTTT
clone size: .; V gene: TRBV27; J gene: TRBJ2-6; CDR3 length: 15; D gene: .; CDR3 protein: CASSAQIPGANVLTF; CDR3 DNA: TGTGCCAGCAGTGCACAGATTCCCGGGGCCAACGTCCTGACTTTC
clone size: .; V gene: TRBV27; J gene: TRBJ2-2; CDR3 length: 16; D gene: .; CDR3 protein: CASIGQAGSNTGELFF; CDR3 DNA: TGTGCCAGCATCGGTCAGGCGGGTTCGAACACCGGGGAGCTGTTTTTT
clone size: .; V gene: TRBV18; J gene: TRBJ2-1; CDR3 length: 17; D gene: .; CDR3 protein: CASSPLEVQGIYNEQFF; CDR3 DNA: TGTGCCAGCTCACCTCTGGAGGTACAGGGCATCTACAATGAGCAGTTCTTC